A selection of T cell receptor beta chains follows, all from one sample in a study of blood T cells in healthy people across ages. TCRdb used MiXCR to reprocess the 5' RACE reads, holding one entry per CDR3 protein. The sample lists roughly 680,000 distinct CDR3 sequences, around 49% occurring once. Sequenced input: blood. The receptors shown here come from a woman aged 55-70 years in good health. CDR3s include the opening cysteine and the closing phenylalanine or tryptophan. Fields, in order: D gene, J gene, clone size, V gene, CDR3 DNA, CDR3 protein. D genes are given only for firm matches. Only some rows state a clone size, as once, few, many or a class for expanded clones.

TRBD2 TRBJ2-4 few TRBV13 TGTGCCAGCAGCCCAAGTCCGGGACTAGATGTTGCCAAAAACATTCAGTACTTC CASSPSPGLDVAKNIQYF
. TRBJ2-7 . TRBV5-1 TGCGCCAGCAGCTTGGTTGCGATTGCCTACGAGCAGTACTTC CASSLVAIAYEQYF
TRBD2 TRBJ2-1 few TRBV6-2/TRBV6-3 TGTGCCAGCAGTTCGAGGACTAGCGGTGAGCAGTTCTTC CASSSRTSGEQFF
. TRBJ1-1 few TRBV29-1 TGCAGCGTTGACGTTGGGAGGAACACTGAAGCTTTCTTT CSVDVGRNTEAFF
TRBD2 TRBJ2-7 . TRBV7-2 TGTGCCAGCAGCTTTGTTGCGGGAGGATCCTACGAGCAGTACTTC CASSFVAGGSYEQYF
. TRBJ2-1 . TRBV4-1 TGCGCCAGCAGCCAAGGGGGAGGAAACAATGAGCAGTTCTTC CASSQGGGNNEQFF
TRBD1 TRBJ1-2 few TRBV29-1 TGCAGCGTTTTACAGGGGTACTATGGCTACACCTTC CSVLQGYYGYTF
. TRBJ2-7 few TRBV5-1 TGCGCCAGCAGCTCCCCCGACACCCTCTACGAGCAGTACTTC CASSSPDTLYEQYF
. TRBJ1-1 . TRBV20-1 TGCAGTGCTAGAGAGAGACAGGATATGAACACTGAAGCTTTCTTT CSARERQDMNTEAFF
TRBD1 TRBJ1-4 . TRBV6-5 TGTGCCAGCAGCATGCTCAGGGGGAAAGATGAAAAACTGTTTTTT CASSMLRGKDEKLFF
. TRBJ2-5 . TRBV5-1 TGCGCCAGCGGTGTCAGTCCCCAAGAGACCCAGTACTTC CASGVSPQETQYF
. TRBJ2-7 few TRBV20-1 TGCAGTGCTGATACTAGCAGAAGCTACGAGCAGTACTTC CSADTSRSYEQYF
. TRBJ1-2 . TRBV6-5 TGTGCCAGCAGTCAACCGACAGGAAGGGGGATGTATGGCTACACCTTC CASSQPTGRGMYGYTF
. TRBJ2-4 . TRBV20-1 TGCAGTGCTAGAGATGAGGTATTCGCCAAAAACATTCAGTACTTC CSARDEVFAKNIQYF
TRBD2 TRBJ2-7 . TRBV20-1 TGCAGTGCCGTAAAGACTAGCGGGACCTACGAGCAGTACTTC CSAVKTSGTYEQYF
TRBD2 TRBJ2-1 few TRBV12-3/TRBV12-4 TGTGCCAGCAGTTTTGGCACTAGCGGAAACAATGAGCAGTTCTTC CASSFGTSGNNEQFF
TRBD2 TRBJ2-7 few TRBV3-1 TGTGCCAGCAGCCGGACTAGTTTCTACGAGCAGTACTTC CASSRTSFYEQYF
. TRBJ2-7 . TRBV5-1 TGCGCCAGCAGCGCACAAGCGGGTGCCTCCGAGCAGTACTTC CASSAQAGASEQYF
. TRBJ2-5 . TRBV7-2 TGTGCCAGCAGCTCCTCCATTAAAGAGACCCAGTACTTC CASSSSIKETQYF
. TRBJ2-7 few TRBV29-1 TGCAGCGTTGTCTCAGTAACGAGCTCCTACGAGCAGTACTTC CSVVSVTSSYEQYF
. TRBJ2-4 . TRBV20-1 TGCAGTGAGGAGCGAAGGTCGGTAGACATTCAGTACTTC CSEERRSVDIQYF
TRBD2 TRBJ2-3 few TRBV20-1 TGCAGTGCTGATGGGACTAGCATCGATACGCAGTATTTT CSADGTSIDTQYF
. TRBJ2-1 . TRBV6-1 TGTGCCAGCATCCTCGGAGGGGGGGCAAATGAGCAGTTCTTC CASILGGGANEQFF
TRBD1 TRBJ1-2 . TRBV25-1 TGTGCCAGCAGTGAAGGGGTGACAGGGCCCTATGGCTACACCTTC CASSEGVTGPYGYTF
TRBD1 TRBJ2-5 . TRBV7-9 TGTGCCAGCAGTCTGACAGGGTCAGAGACCCGGTACTTC CASSLTGSETRYF
. TRBJ2-1 . TRBV29-1 TGCAGCGTTGGGACACCTGACAATGAGCAGTTCTTC CSVGTPDNEQFF
TRBD2 TRBJ2-3 once TRBV20-1 TGCAGTGCTAGAGATCCTAGCGGGGCTACCGATACGCAGTATTTT CSARDPSGATDTQYF
. TRBJ1-5 . TRBV7-2 TGTGCCAGCAGCTTAATTTCGCGGAATCAGCCCCAGCATTTT CASSLISRNQPQHF
TRBD1 TRBJ2-3 once TRBV6-5 TGTGCCAGCAGTGCCTCTGGGACAGGCACAGATACGCAGTATTTT CASSASGTGTDTQYF
. TRBJ2-4 . TRBV20-1 TGCAGTGCTAGATTAGGGCTCAAAAACATTCAGTACTTC CSARLGLKNIQYF
TRBD2 TRBJ2-7 . TRBV6-6 TGTGCCAGCAGTGTACGTCGGACTAGCGGGAGCTACGAGCAGTACTTC CASSVRRTSGSYEQYF
. TRBJ2-1 few TRBV4-2 TGTGCCAGCAGCCCCGAGGGAGCCAGTAGCTCCTACAATGAGCAGTTCTTC CASSPEGASSSYNEQFF
. TRBJ2-3 . TRBV6-6 TGTGCCAGCAGTTATATGAGGGTCACAGATACGCAGTATTTT CASSYMRVTDTQYF
TRBD2 TRBJ2-7 . TRBV6-5 TGTGCCAGCAGAGGACTAGCGGCAGACTACGAGCAGTACTTC CASRGLAADYEQYF
. TRBJ1-1 . TRBV20-1 TGCAGTGCTAGGAAGGGACTCCTGGGGACTGAAGCTTTCTTT CSARKGLLGTEAFF
. TRBJ2-2 . TRBV9 TGTGCCAGCAGCGTAACCGGACAGTCCACCGGGGAGCTGTTTTTT CASSVTGQSTGELFF
. TRBJ1-1 few TRBV7-2 TGTGCCAGCAGTTCGTCAATGAACACTGAAGCTTTCTTT CASSSSMNTEAFF
. TRBJ2-1 few TRBV7-2 TGTGCCAGCAGCTTAGGTGGGACTCTAAGGTACAATGAGCAGTTCTTC CASSLGGTLRYNEQFF
TRBD2 TRBJ2-4 . TRBV3-1 TGTGCCAGCAGCCAAGGGGCGGGAGGGAACATTCAGTACTTC CASSQGAGGNIQYF
. TRBJ2-7 few TRBV28 TGTGCCAGCAGTTTATACGCAGAGACCTACTCCTACGAGCAGTACTTC CASSLYAETYSYEQYF
. TRBJ1-1 few TRBV6-5 TGTGCCAGCAGTTACGGGTGGGCGGCAATGAACACTGAAGCTTTCTTT CASSYGWAAMNTEAFF
. TRBJ1-2 . TRBV7-2 TGTGCCAGCAGCTTAGAGAGGGAAGCGGGCTATGGCTACACCTTC CASSLEREAGYGYTF
TRBD2 TRBJ2-1 . TRBV24-1 TGTGCCACCAGTCGAGGAGCAGCGGGGGACCTAAATGAGCAGTTCTTC CATSRGAAGDLNEQFF
. TRBJ1-5 once TRBV28 TGTGCCAGCAACAGGGAAGGGCGTCAGCCCCAGCATTTT CASNREGRQPQHF
. TRBJ1-2 once TRBV25-1 TGTGCCAGCAGCGGGACGGAGCTTCTTGGCTACACCTTC CASSGTELLGYTF
. TRBJ1-5 . TRBV20-1 TGCAGTGCTACGACGACAGGTTCCCTCAATCAGCCCCAGCATTTT CSATTTGSLNQPQHF